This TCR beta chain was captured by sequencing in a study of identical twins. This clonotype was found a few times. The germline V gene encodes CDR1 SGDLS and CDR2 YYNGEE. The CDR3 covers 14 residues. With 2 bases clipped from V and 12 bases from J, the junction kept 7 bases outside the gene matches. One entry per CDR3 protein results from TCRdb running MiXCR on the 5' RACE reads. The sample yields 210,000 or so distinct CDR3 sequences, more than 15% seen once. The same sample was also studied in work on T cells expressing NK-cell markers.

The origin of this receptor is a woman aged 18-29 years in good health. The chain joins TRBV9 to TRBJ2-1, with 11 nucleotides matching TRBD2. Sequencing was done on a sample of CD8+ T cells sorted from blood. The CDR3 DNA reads TGTGCCAGCAGCGTGGGGCTAGCGGGGGGCGGGCAGTTCTTC. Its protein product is CASSVGLAGGGQFF.